This TCR beta chain was recovered during a study of T cells after yellow fever vaccination. Template switching by 5'RACE produced TCR cDNA, adding a universal primer site and UMIs. TCRdb reanalysed the 5' RACE reads using MiXCR and keeps one entry per CDR3 protein. The table has fewer than 350,000 distinct CDR3 sequences, roughly 3.5% seen once. The CDR3 sequence is 14 residues long. Trimming pared 0 bases from V and 5 bases from J, leaving 9 bases between. Per the germline V gene, CDR1 is SGHRS and CDR2 is YFSETQ. This clonotype was recorded at least ten times. This material consisted of PBMCs, taken on the day of the yellow fever booster vaccination. This receptor was obtained from a man younger than 35 who received the YFV17D yellow fever vaccine. The V call is TRBV5-1, the J call TRBJ2-1; D is undetermined. CDR3 protein: CASSLGPRDNEQFF. CDR3 DNA: TGCGCCAGCAGCTTGGGCCCCCGGGACAATGAGCAGTTCTTC. Full variable domain (outside the CDR3, taken from reference TRBV5-1 and TRBJ2-1): KAGVTQTPRYLIKTRGQQVTLSCSPISGHRSVSWYQQTPGQGLQFLFEYFSETQRNKGNFPGRFSGRQFSNSRSEMNVSTLELGDSALYLCASSLGPRDNEQFFGPGTRLTVL.